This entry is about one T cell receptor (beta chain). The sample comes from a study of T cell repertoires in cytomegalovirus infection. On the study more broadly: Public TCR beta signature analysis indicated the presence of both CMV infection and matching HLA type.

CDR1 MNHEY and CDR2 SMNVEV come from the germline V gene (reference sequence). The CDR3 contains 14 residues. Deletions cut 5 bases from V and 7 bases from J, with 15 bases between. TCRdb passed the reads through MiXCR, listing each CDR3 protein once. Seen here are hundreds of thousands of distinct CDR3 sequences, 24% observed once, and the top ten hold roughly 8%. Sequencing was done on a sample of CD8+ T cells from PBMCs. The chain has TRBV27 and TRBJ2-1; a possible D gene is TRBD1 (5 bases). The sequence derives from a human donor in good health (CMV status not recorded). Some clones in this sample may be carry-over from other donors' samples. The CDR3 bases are TGTGCCAGCAGTGTATTCCCGACAGAAAATGAGCAGTTCTTC. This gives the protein CASSVFPTENEQFF.